The text below deals with one TCR beta chain. Using immunoSEQ multiplex PCR, the repertoire was profiled, and TCRdb retains in-frame clones only, with some absent. The repertoire holds some 120,000 clones, with approximately 80% as singletons. V was shortened by 4 bases and J by 6 bases, with 14 bases between the two germline ends. Germline loops: CDR1 SGHNT, CDR2 YYREEE (reference sequence). This CDR3 spans 14 amino acids. This record comes from a study of blood T cell repertoires in COVID-19. The TCR was taken from a human donor in a cohort sampled during active COVID-19. J is TRBJ2-1 and V is TRBV5-4; the D gene is possibly TRBD2 (6 bases). The sequenced sample consisted of peripheral blood. Here the CDR3 reads CASSHPGGINEQFF. The CDR3 region has the DNA TGTGCCAGCAGCCACCCTGGCGGGATCAATGAGCAGTTCTTC.